The clone carrying this TCR beta chain was recorded a few times. The data belong to a study of T cells after yellow fever vaccination. Study in general: SMART-Seq v4 Ultra Low Input prepared libraries from low-cell fractions.

This CDR3 has 10 residues. MiXCR, run by TCRdb on the 5' RACE reads, gives a single entry per CDR3 protein. The data hold some 120,000 distinct CDR3 sequences, with over 8% observed a single time. The sequence came from a young man who received the YFV17D yellow fever vaccine. Sequencing was performed on CD8+ T cells sorted from PBMCs, taken on the day of the yellow fever booster vaccination. The genes are TRBV21-1 and TRBJ2-5; the listed D gene, TRBD2, was not tested against the DNA. TRBV21-1 is a recognized pseudogene. The CDR3, as DNA: TGTGCCATACTAGGGGGGACCCAGTACTTC. It yields the protein CAILGGTQYF.